This T cell receptor (beta chain) derives from a study of human T cells and chemical hapten exposure. Whole-study context: Small differences in pooled library volume mainly drove the variation in TCR yields per sample. General observations from the study: Against controls, expanded TCRs gave rise to significantly more large CDR3 similarity clusters. The study found that PT1 expanded TCR counts correlated positively with patch test score.

Unique molecular identifiers were attached to individual cDNA molecules during library preparation. TCRdb redid the calling of the RACE reads with MiXCR, one entry per CDR3 protein. The data show under 450,000 distinct CDR3 sequences, 4.8% seen once. The time point was: patch test 1, 2 weeks after DPC sensitization. The sample's treatment: therapeutic diphenylcyclopropenone sensitization with weekly scalp DPC. This clonotype was seen only a few times. Antigen unknown. V dropped 7 bases and J dropped 0 bases, with 10 bases sitting between them. This CDR3 region has 14 residues. Germline V CDR1 and CDR2: SGDLS, YYNGEE.

The TCR comes from a woman in her forties or fifties with alopecia areata. Some clones in this sample may be carry-over from other donors' samples. V gene TRBV9 combines with J gene TRBJ2-2, with a possible D match to TRBD1 (6 bases). The sequencing used whole blood, collected in connection with sensitization to the hapten diphenylcyclopropenone (DPC). As DNA, the CDR3 is TGTGCCAGCGCGGACAGCACGAACACCGGGGAGCTGTTTTTT. Its translation is CASADSTNTGELFF. Full variable domain (missing parts from reference TRBV9 and TRBJ2-2): DSGVTQTPKHLITATGQRVTLRCSPRSGDLSVYWYQQSLDQGLQFLIQYYNGEERAKGNILERFSAQQFPDLHSELNLSSLELGDSALYFCASADSTNTGELFFGEGSRLTVL.